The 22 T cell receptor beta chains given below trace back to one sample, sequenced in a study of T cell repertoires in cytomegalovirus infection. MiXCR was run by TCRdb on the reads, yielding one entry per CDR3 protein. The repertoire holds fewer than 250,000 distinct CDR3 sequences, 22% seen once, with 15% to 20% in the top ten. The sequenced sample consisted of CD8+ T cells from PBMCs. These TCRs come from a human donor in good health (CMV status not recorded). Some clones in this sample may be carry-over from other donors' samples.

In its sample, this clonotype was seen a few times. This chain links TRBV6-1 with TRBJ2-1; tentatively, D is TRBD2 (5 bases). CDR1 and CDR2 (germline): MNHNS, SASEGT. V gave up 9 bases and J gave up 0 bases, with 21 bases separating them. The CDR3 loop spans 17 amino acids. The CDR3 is CARPLMRASSSYNEQFF. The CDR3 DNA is TGTGCCAGACCCTTAATGAGGGCTTCGAGCTCCTACAATGAGCAGTTCTTC.

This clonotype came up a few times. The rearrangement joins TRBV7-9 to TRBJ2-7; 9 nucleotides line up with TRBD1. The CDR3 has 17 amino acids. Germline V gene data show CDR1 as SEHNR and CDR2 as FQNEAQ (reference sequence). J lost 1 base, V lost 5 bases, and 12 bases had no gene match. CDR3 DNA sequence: TGTGCCAGCAGCCCTCAGACAGGGGGTGTTAAGTCCTACGAGCAGTACTTC. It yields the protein CASSPQTGGVKSYEQYF.

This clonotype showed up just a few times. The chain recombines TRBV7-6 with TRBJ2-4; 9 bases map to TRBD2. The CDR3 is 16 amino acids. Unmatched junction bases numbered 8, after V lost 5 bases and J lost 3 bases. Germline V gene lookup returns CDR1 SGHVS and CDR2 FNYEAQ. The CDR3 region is CASSIIAGAHKNIQYF. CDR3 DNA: TGTGCCAGCAGCATCATAGCGGGGGCGCACAAAAACATTCAGTACTTC.

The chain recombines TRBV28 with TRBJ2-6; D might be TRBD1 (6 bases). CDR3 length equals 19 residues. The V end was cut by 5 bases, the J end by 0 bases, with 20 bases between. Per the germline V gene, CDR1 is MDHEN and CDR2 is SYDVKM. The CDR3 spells CASSTLTGMGVSGANVLTF. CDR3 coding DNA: TGTGCCAGCAGTACCCTCACAGGGATGGGCGTCTCTGGGGCCAACGTCCTGACTTTC.

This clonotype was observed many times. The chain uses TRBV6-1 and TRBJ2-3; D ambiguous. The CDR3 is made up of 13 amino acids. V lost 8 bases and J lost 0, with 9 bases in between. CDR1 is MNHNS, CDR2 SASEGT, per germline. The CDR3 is CASGAGSTDTQYF. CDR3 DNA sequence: TGTGCCAGCGGTGCCGGGAGCACAGATACGCAGTATTTT.

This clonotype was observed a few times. CDR3 loop: CASSELRALDYEQFF. The CDR3 bases are TGTGCCAGCAGTGAATTGAGGGCCCTCGACTATGAGCAGTTCTTC. This rearrangement joins TRBV2 to TRBJ2-1, with D possibly TRBD2 on 5 matching bases. The CDR3 length is 15 residues. Germline-derived CDR1 and CDR2 are SNHLY and FYNNEI. V was cut by 2 bases and J by 8 bases, with 16 bases left in between.

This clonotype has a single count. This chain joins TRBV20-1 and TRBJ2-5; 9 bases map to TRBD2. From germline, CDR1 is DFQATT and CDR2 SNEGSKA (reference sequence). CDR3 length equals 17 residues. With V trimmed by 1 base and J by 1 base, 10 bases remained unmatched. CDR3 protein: CSARGFASGDPQETQYF. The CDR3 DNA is TGCAGTGCTAGAGGCTTTGCTAGCGGGGACCCCCAAGAGACCCAGTACTTC.

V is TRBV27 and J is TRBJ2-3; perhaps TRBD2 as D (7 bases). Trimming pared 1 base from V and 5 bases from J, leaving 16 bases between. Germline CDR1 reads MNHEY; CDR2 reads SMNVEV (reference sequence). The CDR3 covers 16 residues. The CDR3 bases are TGTGCCAGCAGTTTATACTTGGGGGGGGCCATAGATACGCAGTATTTT. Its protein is CASSLYLGGAIDTQYF.

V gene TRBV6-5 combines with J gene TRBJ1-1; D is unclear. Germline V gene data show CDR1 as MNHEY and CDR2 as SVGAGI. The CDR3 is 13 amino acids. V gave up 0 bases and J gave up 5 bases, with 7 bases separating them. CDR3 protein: CASSYSTWTEAFF. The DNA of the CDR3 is TGTGCCAGCAGTTACTCTACGTGGACTGAAGCTTTCTTT.

CDR3 residues: CASRKGWDSTDTQYF. The CDR3 nucleotides read TGTGCCAGCAGGAAAGGGTGGGACTCCACAGATACGCAGTATTTT. The chain couples TRBV7-6 to TRBJ2-3; possibly TRBD2 for D (6 bases). CDR3 length: 15 amino acids. From germline, CDR1 is SGHVS and CDR2 FNYEAQ. Trimming left V 6 bases short and J 2 bases short, with 15 bases between.

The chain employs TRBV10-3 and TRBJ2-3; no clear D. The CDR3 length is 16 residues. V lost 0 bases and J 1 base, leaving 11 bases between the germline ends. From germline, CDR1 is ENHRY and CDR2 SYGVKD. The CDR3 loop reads CAISESNVWGTDTQYF. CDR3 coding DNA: TGTGCCATCAGTGAGTCGAACGTGTGGGGCACAGATACGCAGTATTTT.

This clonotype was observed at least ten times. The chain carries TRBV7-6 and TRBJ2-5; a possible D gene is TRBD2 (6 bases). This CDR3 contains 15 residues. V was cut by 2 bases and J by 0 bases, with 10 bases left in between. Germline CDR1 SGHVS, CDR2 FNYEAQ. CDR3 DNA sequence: TGTGCCAGCAGCTTATTCGGACTACACCAAGAGACCCAGTACTTC. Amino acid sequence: CASSLFGLHQETQYF. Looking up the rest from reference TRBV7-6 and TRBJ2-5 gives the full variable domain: GAGVSQSPRYKVTKRGQDVALRCDPISGHVSLYWYRQALGQGPEFLTYFNYEAQQDKSGLPNDRFSAERPEGSISTLTIQRTEQRDSAMYRCASSLFGLHQETQYFGPGTRLLVL.

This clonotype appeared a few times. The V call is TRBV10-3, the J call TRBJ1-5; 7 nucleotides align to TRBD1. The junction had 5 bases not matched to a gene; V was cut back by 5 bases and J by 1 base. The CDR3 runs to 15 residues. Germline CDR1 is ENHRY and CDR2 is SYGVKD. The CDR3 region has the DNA TGTGCCATCAGTTCCGGGACAGACAGCAATCAGCCCCAGCATTTT. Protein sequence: CAISSGTDSNQPQHF.

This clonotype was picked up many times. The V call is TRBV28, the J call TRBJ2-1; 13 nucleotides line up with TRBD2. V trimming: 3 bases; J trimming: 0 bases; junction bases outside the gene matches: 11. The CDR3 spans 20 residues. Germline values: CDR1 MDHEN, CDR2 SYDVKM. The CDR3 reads CASSFPSGTSGVSSYNEQFF. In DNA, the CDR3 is TGTGCCAGCAGTTTTCCCAGCGGGACTAGCGGGGTTAGCTCCTACAATGAGCAGTTCTTC.

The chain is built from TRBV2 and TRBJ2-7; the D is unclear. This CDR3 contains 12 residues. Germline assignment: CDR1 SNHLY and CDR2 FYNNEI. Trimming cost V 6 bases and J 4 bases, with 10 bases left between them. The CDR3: CASRLIGYEQYF. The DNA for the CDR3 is TGTGCCAGCAGGCTGATCGGATACGAGCAGTACTTC.

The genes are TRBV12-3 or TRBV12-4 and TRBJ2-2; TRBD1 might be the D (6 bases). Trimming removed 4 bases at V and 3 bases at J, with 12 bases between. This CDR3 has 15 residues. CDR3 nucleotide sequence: TGTGCCAGCAGTTACGGGACACCTTACACCGGGGAGCTGTTTTTT. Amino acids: CASSYGTPYTGELFF.

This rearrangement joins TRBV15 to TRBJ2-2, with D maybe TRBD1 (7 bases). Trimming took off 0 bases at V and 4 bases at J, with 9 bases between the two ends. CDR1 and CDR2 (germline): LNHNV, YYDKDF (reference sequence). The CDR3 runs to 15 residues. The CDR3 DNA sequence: TGTGCCACCAGCAGAGACAGGGGGGTCACCGGGGAGCTGTTTTTT. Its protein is CATSRDRGVTGELFF.

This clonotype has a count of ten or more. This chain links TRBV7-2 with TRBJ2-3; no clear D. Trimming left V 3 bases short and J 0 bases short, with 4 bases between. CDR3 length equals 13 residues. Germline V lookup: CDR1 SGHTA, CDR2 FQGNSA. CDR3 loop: CASSFSSTDTQYF. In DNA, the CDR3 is TGTGCCAGCAGCTTCTCTAGCACAGATACGCAGTATTTT.

CDR3 protein: CASSHTAIEQFF. The DNA for the CDR3 is TGTGCCAGCAGCCATACAGCAATTGAGCAGTTCTTC. The chain employs TRBV3-1 and TRBJ2-1, with unresolved D. The V end was cut by 3 bases, the J end by 9 bases, with 9 bases between. The CDR3 length is 12 residues. Germline V gene sequence: CDR1 LGHDT, CDR2 YNNKEL (reference sequence).

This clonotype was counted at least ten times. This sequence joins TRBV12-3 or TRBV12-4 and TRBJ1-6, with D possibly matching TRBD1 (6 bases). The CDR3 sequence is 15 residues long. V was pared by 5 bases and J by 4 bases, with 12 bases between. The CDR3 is CASSPGGAYNSPLHF. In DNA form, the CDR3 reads TGTGCCAGCAGTCCCGGGGGCGCTTATAATTCACCCCTCCACTTT.

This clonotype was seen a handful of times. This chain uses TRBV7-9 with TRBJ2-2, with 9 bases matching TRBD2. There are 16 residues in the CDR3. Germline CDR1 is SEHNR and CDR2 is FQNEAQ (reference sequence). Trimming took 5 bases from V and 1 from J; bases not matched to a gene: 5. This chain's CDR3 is CASSPLTSGNTGELFF. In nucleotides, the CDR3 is TGTGCCAGCAGCCCCTTGACTAGCGGGAACACCGGGGAGCTGTTTTTT.

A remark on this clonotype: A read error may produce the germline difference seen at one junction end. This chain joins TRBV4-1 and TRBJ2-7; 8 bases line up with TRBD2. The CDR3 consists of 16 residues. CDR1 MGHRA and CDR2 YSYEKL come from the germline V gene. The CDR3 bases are TGCACCAGCAGCTACAGCGGGGGCCAGCCCTCCTACGAGCAGTACTTC. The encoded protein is CTSSYSGGQPSYEQYF.